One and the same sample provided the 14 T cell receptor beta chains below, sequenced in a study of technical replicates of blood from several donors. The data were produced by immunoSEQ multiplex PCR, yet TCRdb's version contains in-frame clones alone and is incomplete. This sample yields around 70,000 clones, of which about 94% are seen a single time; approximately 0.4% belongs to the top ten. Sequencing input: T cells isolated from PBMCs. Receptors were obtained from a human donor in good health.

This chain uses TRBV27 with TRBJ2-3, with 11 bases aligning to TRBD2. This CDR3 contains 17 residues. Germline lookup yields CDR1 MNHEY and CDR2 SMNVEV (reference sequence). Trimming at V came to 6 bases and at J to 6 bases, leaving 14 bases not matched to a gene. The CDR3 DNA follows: TGTGCCAGCAGGCTAAATAGACTAGCGGGAACAATCGATACGCAGTATTTT. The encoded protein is CASRLNRLAGTIDTQYF.

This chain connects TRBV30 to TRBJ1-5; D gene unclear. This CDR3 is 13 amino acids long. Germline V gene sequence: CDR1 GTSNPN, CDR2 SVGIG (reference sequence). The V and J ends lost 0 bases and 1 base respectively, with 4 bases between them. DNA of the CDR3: TGTGCCTGGAGTGTCCAAAGCAATCAGCCCCAGCATTTT. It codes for CAWSVQSNQPQHF.

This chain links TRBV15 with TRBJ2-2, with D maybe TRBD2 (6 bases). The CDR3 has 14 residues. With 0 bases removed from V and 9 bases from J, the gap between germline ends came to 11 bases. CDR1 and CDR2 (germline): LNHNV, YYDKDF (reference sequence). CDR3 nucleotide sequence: TGTGCCACCAGCAGAGAGGCGGGGAAACGGGAGCTGTTTTTT. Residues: CATSREAGKRELFF.

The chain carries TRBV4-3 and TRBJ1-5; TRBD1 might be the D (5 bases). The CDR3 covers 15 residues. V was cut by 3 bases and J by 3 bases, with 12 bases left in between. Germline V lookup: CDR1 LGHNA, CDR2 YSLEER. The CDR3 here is CASSQQRGSNQPQHF. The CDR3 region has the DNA TGCGCCAGCAGCCAGCAGCGGGGGTCCAATCAGCCCCAGCATTTT.

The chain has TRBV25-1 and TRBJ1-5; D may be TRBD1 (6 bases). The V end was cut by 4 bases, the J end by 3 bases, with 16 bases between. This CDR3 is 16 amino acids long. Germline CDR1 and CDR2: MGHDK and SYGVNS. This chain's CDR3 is CASSARTAPPNQPQHF. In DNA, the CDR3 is TGTGCCAGCAGTGCGAGGACAGCTCCTCCCAATCAGCCCCAGCATTTT.

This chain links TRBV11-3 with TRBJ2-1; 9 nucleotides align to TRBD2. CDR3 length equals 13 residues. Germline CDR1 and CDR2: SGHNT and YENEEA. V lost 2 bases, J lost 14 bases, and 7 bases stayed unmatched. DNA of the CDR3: TGTGCCAGCAGCTTACTAGCGGGAATTGCTGAGTTCTTC. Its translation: CASSLLAGIAEFF.

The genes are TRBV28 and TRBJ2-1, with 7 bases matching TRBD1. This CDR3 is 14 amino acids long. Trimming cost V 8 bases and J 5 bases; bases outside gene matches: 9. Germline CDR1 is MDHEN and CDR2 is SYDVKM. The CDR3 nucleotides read TGTGCCAGCGGACCAGGGGGTCCGGACAATGAGCAGTTCTTC. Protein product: CASGPGGPDNEQFF.

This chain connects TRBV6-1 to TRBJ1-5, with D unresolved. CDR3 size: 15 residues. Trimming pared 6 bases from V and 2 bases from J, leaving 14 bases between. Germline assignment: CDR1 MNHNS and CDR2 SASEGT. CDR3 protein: CASSPGQGGNQPQHF. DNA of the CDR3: TGTGCCAGCAGCCCCGGTCAAGGAGGCAATCAGCCCCAGCATTTT.

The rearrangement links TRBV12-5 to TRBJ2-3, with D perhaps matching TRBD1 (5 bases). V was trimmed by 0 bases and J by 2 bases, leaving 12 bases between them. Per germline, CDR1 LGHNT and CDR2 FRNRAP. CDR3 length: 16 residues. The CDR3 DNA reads TGTGCTAGTGGTTTGGTATCTCAGGGCCTCACAGATACGCAGTATTTT. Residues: CASGLVSQGLTDTQYF.

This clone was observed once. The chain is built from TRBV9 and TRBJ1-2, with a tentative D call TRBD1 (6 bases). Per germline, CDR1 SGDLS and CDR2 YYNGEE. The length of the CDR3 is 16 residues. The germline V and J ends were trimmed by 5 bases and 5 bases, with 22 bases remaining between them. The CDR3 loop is CASSFDGQGRRYGYTF. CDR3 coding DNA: TGTGCCAGCAGTTTTGACGGGCAGGGGAGACGGTATGGCTACACCTTC.

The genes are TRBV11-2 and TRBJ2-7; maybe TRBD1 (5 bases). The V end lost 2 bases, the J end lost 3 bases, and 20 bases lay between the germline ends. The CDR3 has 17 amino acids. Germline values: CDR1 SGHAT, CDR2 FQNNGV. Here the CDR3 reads CASSLNAASRAYYEQYF. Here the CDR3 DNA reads TGTGCCAGCAGCTTAAATGCAGCGAGCAGGGCCTACTACGAGCAGTACTTC.

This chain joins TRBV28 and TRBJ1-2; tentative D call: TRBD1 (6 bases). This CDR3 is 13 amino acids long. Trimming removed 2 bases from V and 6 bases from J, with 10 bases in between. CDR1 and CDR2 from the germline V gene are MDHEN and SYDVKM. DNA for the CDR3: TGTGCCAGCAGTTTAGTCAGGGGAGATGGCTACACCTTC. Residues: CASSLVRGDGYTF.

In DNA form, the CDR3 reads TGTGCCAGCAGTTTTCGGGAGCGGGAGACCCAGTACTTC. This translates into CASSFRERETQYF. The chain employs TRBV28 and TRBJ2-5; possibly TRBD2 for D (6 bases). Trimming cost V 3 bases and J 5 bases, with 10 bases left between them. The germline CDR1 and CDR2 sequences are MDHEN and SYDVKM. This CDR3 contains 13 residues.

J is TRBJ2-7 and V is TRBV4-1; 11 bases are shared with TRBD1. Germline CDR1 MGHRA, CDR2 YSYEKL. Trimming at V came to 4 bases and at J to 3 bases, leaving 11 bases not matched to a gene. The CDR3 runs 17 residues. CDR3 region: CASSPGPSGTGGYEQYF. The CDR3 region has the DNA TGCGCCAGCAGCCCAGGCCCCTCCGGGACAGGGGGCTACGAGCAGTACTTC.